The TCR beta chain described here comes from a study of CD8+ T cells in alopecia areata. The germline V gene has CDR1 SGHRS and CDR2 YFSETQ. V was pared by 4 bases and J by 0 bases, with 2 bases of the junction left unmatched. This CDR3 region has 14 residues. RNA extraction and reverse transcription yielded cDNA as sequencing template. Libraries were prepared by immunoSEQ multiplex PCR; TCRdb keeps only in-frame clonotypes and omits some of them. The sample includes under 250,000 clones, approximately 61% of them seen just once. The material was CD4+ T cells sorted from blood, obtained at week 0. This clonotype was sampled from a human donor with alopecia areata. The chain recombines TRBV5-1 with TRBJ2-3, with TRBD1 matching 7 bases. This chain's CDR3 is CASSRDRSTDTQYF. The CDR3 nucleotides read TGCGCCAGCAGCCGGGACAGAAGCACAGATACGCAGTATTTT.